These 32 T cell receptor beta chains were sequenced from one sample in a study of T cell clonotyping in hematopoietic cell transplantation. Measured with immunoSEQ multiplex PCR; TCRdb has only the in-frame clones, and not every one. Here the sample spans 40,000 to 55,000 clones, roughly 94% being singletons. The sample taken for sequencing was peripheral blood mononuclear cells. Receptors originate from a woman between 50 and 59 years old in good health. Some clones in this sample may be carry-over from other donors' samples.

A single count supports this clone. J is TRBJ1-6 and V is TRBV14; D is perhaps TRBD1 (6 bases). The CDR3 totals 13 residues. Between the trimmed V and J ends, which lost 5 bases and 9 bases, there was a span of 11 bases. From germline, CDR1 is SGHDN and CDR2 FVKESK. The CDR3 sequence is CASSVGGGSPLHF. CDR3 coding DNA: TGTGCCAGCAGCGTAGGGGGGGGTTCACCCCTCCACTTT.

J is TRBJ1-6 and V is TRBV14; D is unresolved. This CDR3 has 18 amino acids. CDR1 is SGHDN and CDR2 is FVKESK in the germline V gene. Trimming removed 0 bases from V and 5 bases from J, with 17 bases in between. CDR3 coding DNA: TGTGCCAGCAGCCAAGATCGGTACGGGCGGCCTAATAATTCACCCCTCCACTTT. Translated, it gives CASSQDRYGRPNNSPLHF.

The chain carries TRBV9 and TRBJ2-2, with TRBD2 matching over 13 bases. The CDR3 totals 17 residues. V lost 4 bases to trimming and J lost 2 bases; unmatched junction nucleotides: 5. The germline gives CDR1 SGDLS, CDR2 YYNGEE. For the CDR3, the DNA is TGTGCCAGCAGCTGGACTAGCGGGGGAGGAAACACCGGGGAGCTGTTTTTT. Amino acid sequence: CASSWTSGGGNTGELFF.

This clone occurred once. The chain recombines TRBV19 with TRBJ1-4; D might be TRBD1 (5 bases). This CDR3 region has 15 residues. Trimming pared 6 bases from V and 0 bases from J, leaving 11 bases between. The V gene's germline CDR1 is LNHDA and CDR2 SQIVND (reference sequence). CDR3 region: CASRIDSATNEKLFF. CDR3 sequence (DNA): TGTGCCAGTAGAATCGACAGTGCAACTAATGAAAAACTGTTTTTT. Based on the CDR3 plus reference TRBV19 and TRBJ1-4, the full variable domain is DGGITQSPKYLFRKEGQNVTLSCEQNLNHDAMYWYRQDPGQGLRLIYYSQIVNDFQKGDIAEGYSVSREKKESFPLTVTSAQKNPTAFYLCASRIDSATNEKLFFGSGTQLSVL.

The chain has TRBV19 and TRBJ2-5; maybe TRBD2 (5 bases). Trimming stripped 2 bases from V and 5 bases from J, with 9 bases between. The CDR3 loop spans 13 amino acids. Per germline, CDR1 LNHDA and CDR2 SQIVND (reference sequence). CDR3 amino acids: CASSIQAGETQYF. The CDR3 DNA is TGTGCCAGTAGTATACAGGCGGGCGAGACCCAGTACTTC.

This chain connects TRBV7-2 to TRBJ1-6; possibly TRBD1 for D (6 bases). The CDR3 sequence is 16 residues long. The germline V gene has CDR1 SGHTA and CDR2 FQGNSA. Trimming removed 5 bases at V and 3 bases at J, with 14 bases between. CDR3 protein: CASSPGEDRYNSPLHF. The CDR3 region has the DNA TGTGCCAGCAGCCCAGGGGAGGACCGCTATAATTCACCCCTCCACTTT.

CDR3 coding DNA: TGTGCCTGGAGTGATGGACACCTGAACACTGAAGCTTTCTTT. It codes for CAWSDGHLNTEAFF. V is TRBV30 and J is TRBJ1-1, with D perhaps matching TRBD1 (5 bases). CDR3 length: 14 residues. Per the germline V gene, CDR1 is GTSNPN and CDR2 is SVGIG (reference sequence). Trimming took 1 base from V and 0 from J, leaving 9 bases between them.

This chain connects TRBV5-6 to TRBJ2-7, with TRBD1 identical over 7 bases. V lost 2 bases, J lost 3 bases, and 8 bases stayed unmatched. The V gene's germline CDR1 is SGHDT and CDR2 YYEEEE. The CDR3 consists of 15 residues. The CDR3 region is CASSFPKGADYEQYF. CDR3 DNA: TGTGCCAGCAGCTTCCCTAAGGGGGCTGACTACGAGCAGTACTTC.

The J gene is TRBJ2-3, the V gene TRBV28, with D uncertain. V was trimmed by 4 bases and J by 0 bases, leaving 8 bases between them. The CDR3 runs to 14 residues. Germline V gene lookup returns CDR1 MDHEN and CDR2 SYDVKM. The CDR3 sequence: CASSYVGSTDTQYF. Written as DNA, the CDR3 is TGTGCCAGCAGTTATGTTGGTAGCACAGATACGCAGTATTTT.

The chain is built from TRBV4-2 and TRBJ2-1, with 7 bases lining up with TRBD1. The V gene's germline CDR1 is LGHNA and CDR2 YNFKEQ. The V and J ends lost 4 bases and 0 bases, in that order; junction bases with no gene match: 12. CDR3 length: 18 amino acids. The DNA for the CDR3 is TGTGCCAGCAGCCCCATGTTAGGGGGCTCCAGCTCCTACAATGAGCAGTTCTTC. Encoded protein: CASSPMLGGSSSYNEQFF.

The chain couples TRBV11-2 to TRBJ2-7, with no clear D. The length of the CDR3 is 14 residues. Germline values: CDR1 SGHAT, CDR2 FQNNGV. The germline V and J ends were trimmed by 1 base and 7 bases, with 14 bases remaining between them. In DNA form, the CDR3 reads TGTGCCAGCAGCTTAGGACTGGGCCGGTGGGAGCAGTACTTC. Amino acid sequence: CASSLGLGRWEQYF.

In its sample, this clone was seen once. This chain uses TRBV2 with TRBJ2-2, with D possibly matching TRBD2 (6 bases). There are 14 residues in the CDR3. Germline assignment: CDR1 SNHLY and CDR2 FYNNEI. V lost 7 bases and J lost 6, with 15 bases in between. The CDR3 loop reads CASIRNGGSGELFF. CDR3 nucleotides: TGTGCCAGCATTAGAAATGGGGGGTCCGGGGAGCTGTTTTTT.

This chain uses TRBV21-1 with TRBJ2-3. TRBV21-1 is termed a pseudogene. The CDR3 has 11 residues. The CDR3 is CDPVGTDTQYF. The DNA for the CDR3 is TGTGACCCAGTGGGAACAGATACGCAGTATTTT.

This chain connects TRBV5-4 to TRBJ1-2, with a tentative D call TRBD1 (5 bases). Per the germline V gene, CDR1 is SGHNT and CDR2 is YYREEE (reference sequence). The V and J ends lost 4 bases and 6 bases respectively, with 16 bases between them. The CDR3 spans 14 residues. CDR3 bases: TGTGCCAGCAGCGCACGAGGCGGGGGGAATGGCTACACCTTC. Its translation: CASSARGGGNGYTF.

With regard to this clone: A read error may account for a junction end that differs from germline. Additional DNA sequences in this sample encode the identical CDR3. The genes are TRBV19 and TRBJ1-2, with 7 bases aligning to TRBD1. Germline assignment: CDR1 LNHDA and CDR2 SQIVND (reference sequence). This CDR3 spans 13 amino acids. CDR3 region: CASSTRDSYGYTF. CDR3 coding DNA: TGCGCCAGTAGTACCCGGGACAGCTATGGCTACACCTTC. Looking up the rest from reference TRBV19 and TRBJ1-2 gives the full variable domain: DGGITQSPKYLFRKEGQNVTLSCEQNLNHDAMYWYRQDPGQGLRLIYYSQIVNDFQKGDIAEGYSVSREKKESFPLTVTSAQKNPTAFYLCASSTRDSYGYTFGSGTRLTVV.

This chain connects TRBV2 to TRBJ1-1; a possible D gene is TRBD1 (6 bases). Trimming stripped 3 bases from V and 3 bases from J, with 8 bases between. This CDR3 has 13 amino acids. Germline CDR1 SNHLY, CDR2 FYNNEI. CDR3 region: CASSENRDTEAFF. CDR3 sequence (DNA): TGTGCCAGCAGTGAGAACAGGGACACTGAAGCTTTCTTT.

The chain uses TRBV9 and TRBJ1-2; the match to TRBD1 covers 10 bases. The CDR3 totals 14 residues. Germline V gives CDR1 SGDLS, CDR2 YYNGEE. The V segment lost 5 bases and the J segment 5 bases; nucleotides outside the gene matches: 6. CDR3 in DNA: TGTGCCAGCAGAGAGGGACAGGGGAATTATGGCTACACCTTC. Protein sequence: CASREGQGNYGYTF.

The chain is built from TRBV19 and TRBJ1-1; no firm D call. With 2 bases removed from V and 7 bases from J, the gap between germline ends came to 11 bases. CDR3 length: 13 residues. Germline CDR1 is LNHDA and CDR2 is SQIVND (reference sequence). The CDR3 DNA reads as TGTGCCAGTAGTATAAGTAGGGAAAATGAAGCTTTCTTT. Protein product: CASSISRENEAFF.

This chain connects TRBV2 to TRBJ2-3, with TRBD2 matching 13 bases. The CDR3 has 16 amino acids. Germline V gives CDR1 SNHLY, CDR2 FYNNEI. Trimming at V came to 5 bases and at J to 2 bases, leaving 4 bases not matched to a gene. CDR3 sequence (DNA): TGTGCCAGCAGTCAAGGACTAGCGGGGGCCACAGATACGCAGTATTTT. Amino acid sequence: CASSQGLAGATDTQYF.

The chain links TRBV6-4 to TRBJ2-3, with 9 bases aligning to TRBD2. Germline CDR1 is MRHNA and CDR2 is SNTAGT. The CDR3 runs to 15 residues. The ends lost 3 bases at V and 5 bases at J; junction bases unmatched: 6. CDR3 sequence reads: CASSEWRGGRDTQYF. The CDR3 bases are TGTGCCAGCAGTGAATGGCGGGGGGGCCGAGATACGCAGTATTTT.

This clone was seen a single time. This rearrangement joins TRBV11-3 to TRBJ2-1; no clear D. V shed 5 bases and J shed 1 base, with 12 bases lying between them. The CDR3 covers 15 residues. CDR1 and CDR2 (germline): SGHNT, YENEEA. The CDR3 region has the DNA TGTGCCAGCAGCCCTGACGGAAGGTCCTACAATGAGCAGTTCTTC. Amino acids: CASSPDGRSYNEQFF.

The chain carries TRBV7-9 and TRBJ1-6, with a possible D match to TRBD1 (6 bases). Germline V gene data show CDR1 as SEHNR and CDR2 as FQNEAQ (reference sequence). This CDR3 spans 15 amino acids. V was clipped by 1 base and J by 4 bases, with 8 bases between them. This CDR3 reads CASSLGDIYNSPLHF. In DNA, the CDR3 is TGTGCCAGCAGCTTAGGGGACATTTATAATTCACCCCTCCACTTT.

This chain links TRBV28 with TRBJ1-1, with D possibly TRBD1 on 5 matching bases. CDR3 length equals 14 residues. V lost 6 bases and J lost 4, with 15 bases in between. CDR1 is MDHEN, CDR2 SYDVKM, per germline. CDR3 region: CASRRQLGGTEAFF. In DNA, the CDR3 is TGTGCCAGCAGGCGACAGTTAGGTGGCACTGAAGCTTTCTTT. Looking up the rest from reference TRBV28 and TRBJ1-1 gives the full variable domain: DVKVTQSSRYLVKRTGEKVFLECVQDMDHENMFWYRQDPGLGLRLIYFSYDVKMKEKGDIPEGYSVSREKKERFSLILESASTNQTSMYLCASRRQLGGTEAFFGQGTRLTVV.

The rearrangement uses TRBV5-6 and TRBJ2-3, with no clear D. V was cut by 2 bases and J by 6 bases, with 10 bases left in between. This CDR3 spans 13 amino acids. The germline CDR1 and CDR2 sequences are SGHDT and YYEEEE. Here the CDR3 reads CASSFRRGDTQYF. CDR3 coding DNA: TGTGCCAGCAGCTTTAGGAGAGGCGATACGCAGTATTTT. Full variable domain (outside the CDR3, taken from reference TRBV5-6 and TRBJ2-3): DAGVTQSPTHLIKTRGQQVTLRCSPKSGHDTVSWYQQALGQGPQFIFQYYEEEERQRGNFPDRFSGHQFPNYSSELNVNALLLGDSALYLCASSFRRGDTQYFGPGTRLTVL.

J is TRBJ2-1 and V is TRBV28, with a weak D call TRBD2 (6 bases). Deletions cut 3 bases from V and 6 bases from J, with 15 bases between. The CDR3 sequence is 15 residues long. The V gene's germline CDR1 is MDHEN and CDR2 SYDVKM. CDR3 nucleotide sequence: TGTGCCAGCAGTTTCGGACTAATGGAAGGCAATGAGCAGTTCTTC. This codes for CASSFGLMEGNEQFF. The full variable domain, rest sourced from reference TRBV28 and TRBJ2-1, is DVKVTQSSRYLVKRTGEKVFLECVQDMDHENMFWYRQDPGLGLRLIYFSYDVKMKEKGDIPEGYSVSREKKERFSLILESASTNQTSMYLCASSFGLMEGNEQFFGPGTRLTVL.

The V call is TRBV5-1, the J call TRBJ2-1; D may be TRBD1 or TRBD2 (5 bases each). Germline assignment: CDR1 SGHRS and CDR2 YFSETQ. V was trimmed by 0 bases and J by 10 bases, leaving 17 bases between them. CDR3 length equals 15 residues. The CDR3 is CASSLEGRTGEEQFF. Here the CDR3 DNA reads TGCGCCAGCAGCTTGGAGGGGAGAACGGGTGAGGAGCAGTTCTTC.

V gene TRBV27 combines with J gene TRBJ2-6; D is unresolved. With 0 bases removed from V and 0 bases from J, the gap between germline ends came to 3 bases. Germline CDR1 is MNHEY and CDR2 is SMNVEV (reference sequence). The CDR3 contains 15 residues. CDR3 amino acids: CASSLSISGANVLTF. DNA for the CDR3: TGTGCCAGCAGTTTATCCATCTCTGGGGCCAACGTCCTGACTTTC.

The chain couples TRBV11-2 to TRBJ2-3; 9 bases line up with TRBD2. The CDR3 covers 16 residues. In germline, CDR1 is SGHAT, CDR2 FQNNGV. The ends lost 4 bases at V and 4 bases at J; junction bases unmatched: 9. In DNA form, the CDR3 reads TGTGCCAGCAGCTCTTTTACTGCGGGGGGGCCAGATACGCAGTATTTT. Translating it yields CASSSFTAGGPDTQYF. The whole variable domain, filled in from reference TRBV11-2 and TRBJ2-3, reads EAGVAQSPRYKIIEKRQSVAFWCNPISGHATLYWYQQILGQGPKLLIQFQNNGVVDDSQLPKDRFSAERLKGVDSTLKIQPAKLEDSAVYLCASSSFTAGGPDTQYFGPGTRLTVL.

CDR3 DNA sequence: TGTGCCAGCAGTTTCGGGACAGGGGACGCCTATGGCTACACCTTC. Protein product: CASSFGTGDAYGYTF. V is TRBV2 and J is TRBJ1-2, with TRBD1 matching 10 bases. The CDR3 is made up of 15 amino acids. CDR1 is SNHLY and CDR2 is FYNNEI in the germline V gene. Trimming removed 5 bases from V and 4 bases from J; junction bases left unmatched: 7. The whole variable domain, filled in from reference TRBV2 and TRBJ1-2, reads EPEVTQTPSHQVTQMGQEVILRCVPISNHLYFYWYRQILGQKVEFLVSFYNNEISEKSEIFDDQFSVERPDGSNFTLKIRSTKLEDSAMYFCASSFGTGDAYGYTFGSGTRLTVV.

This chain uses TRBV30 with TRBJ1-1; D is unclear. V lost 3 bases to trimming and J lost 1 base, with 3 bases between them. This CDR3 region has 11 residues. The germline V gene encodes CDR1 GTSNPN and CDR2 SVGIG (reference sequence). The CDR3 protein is CAWRGNTEAFF. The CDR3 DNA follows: TGTGCCTGGAGAGGGAACACTGAAGCTTTCTTT.

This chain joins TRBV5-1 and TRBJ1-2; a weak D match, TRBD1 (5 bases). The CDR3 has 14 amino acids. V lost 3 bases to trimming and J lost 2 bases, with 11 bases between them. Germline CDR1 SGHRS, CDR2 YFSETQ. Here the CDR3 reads CASSSGTANYGYTF. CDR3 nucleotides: TGCGCCAGCAGCTCTGGGACGGCCAACTATGGCTACACCTTC.

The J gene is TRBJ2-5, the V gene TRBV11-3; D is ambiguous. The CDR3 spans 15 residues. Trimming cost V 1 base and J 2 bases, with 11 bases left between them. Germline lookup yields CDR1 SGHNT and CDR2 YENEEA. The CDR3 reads CASSLGQVLQETQYF. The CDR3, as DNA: TGTGCCAGCAGCTTAGGGCAGGTCCTTCAAGAGACCCAGTACTTC. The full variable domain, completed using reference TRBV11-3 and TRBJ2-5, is EAGVVQSPRYKIIEKKQPVAFWCNPISGHNTLYWYLQNLGQGPELLIRYENEEAVDDSQLPKDRFSAERLKGVDSTLKIQPAELGDSAVYLCASSLGQVLQETQYFGPGTRLLVL.